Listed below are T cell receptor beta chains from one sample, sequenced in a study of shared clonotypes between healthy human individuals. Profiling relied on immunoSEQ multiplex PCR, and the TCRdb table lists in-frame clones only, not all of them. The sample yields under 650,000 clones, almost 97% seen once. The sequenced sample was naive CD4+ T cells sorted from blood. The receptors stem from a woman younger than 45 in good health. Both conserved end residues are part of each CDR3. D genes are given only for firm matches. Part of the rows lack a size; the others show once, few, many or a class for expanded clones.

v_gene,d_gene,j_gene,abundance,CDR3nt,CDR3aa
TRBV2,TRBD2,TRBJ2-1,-,TGTGCCAGCAATCCCACTCGGGCTAGCGGCAATGAGCAGTTCTTC,CASNPTRASGNEQFF
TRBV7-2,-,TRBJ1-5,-,TGTGCCAGCAGCCGTGACAGTTCCGCGGCTCAGCCCCAGCATTTT,CASSRDSSAAQPQHF
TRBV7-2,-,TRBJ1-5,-,TGTGCCAGCAGCCCCACGGACGGCAATCAGCCCCAGCATTTT,CASSPTDGNQPQHF
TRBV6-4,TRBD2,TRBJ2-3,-,TGTGCCAGCAGTGACTACGGGGGAGGGCCGTCAGATACGCAGTATTTT,CASSDYGGGPSDTQYF
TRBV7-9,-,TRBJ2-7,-,TGTGCCAGCAGCTTGTCCGGATGGGTTGGAGTCCCCCTGACCTACGAGCAGTACTTC,CASSLSGWVGVPLTYEQYF
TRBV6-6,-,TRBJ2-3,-,TGTGCCAGCAGTTCGACTAGCACAGATACGCAGTATTTT,CASSSTSTDTQYF
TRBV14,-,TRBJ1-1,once,TGTGCCAGCAGAGGACAGCGAACCATGAACACTGAAGCTTTCTTT,CASRGQRTMNTEAFF
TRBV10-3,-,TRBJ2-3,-,TGTGCCATCGGGTTAAGCCGGAACCCAAACACAGATACGCAGTATTTT,CAIGLSRNPNTDTQYF
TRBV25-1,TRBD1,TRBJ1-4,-,TGTGCCAGCAGTGGTCAGGGGGCAACTAATGAAAAACTGTTTTTT,CASSGQGATNEKLFF
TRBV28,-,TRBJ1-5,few,TGTGCCAGCAGTCGGAGCAATCAGCCCCAGCATTTT,CASSRSNQPQHF
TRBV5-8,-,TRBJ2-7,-,TGTGCCAGCAGCTTCAGGGGGGATGGTTACTACGAGCAGTACTTC,CASSFRGDGYYEQYF
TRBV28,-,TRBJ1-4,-,TGTGCCAGCATGACAACTAATGAAAAACTGTTTTTT,CASMTTNEKLFF
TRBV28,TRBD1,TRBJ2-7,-,TGTGCCAGCAGCTCGGGACAGCGCGAGCAGTACTTC,CASSSGQREQYF
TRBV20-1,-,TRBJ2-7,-,TGCAGTGCTAGAACCAGATACGAGCAGTACTTC,CSARTRYEQYF
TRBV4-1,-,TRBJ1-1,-,TGCGCCAGCAGCCAAGGAGTTTTCAGGGGAGGCACTGAAGCTTTCTTT,CASSQGVFRGGTEAFF
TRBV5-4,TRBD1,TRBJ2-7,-,TGTGCCAGCAGCTTGGGACAGGGCTCCCATGGGGAGCAGTACTTC,CASSLGQGSHGEQYF
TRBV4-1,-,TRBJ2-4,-,TGCGCCAGCAGCCAAGATCCATGGGGGCAAAACATTCAGTACTTC,CASSQDPWGQNIQYF
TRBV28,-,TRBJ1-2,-,TGTGCCAGCAGTCTCCTGAACCTGGGCTATGGCTACACCTTC,CASSLLNLGYGYTF
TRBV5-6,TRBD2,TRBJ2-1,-,TGTGCCAGCAGCTCTATAGGGTGGGGGACTAGCCAAACCAACAATGAGCAGTTCTTC,CASSSIGWGTSQTNNEQFF
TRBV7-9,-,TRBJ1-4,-,TGTGCCAGCAGCTCCACCGGTGGTCATGAAAAACTGTTTTTT,CASSSTGGHEKLFF
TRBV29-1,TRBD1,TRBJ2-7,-,TGCAGCGCTGGGTCTCGGACAGGGGCATTCTACGAGCAGTACTTC,CSAGSRTGAFYEQYF
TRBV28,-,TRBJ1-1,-,TGTGCCAGCAGTTCGATGAACACTGAAGCTTTCTTT,CASSSMNTEAFF
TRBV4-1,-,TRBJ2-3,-,TGCGCCAGCAGCCAAGTTGGGACGGCAGATACGCAGTATTTT,CASSQVGTADTQYF
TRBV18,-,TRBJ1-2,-,TGTGCCAGCCTCGTCGGAAGAGATTATGGCTACACCTTC,CASLVGRDYGYTF
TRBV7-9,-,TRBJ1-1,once,TGTGCCAGCAGCTTATGGGACGGAGGGCAAAACACTGAAGCTTTCTTT,CASSLWDGGQNTEAFF
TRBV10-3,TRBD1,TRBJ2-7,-,TGTGCCATCAGATGGGACAGCTCCTACGAGCAGTACTTC,CAIRWDSSYEQYF
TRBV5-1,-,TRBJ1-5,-,TGCGCCAGCTCAGTTGAGGGAAGCAATCAGCCCCAGCATTTT,CASSVEGSNQPQHF
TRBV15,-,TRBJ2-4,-,TGTGCCACCAGCAGAGATCCTGGCCGAGAGGCTCAGTACTTC,CATSRDPGREAQYF
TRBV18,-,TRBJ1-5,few,TGTGCCAGCTCACCTCAAGGACAGCGCAATCAGCCCCAGCATTTT,CASSPQGQRNQPQHF
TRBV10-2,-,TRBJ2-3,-,TGCGCCAGCAGTGATGAAAGGGGCAGAGATACGCAGTATTTT,CASSDERGRDTQYF
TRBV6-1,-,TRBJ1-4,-,TGTGCCAGCAGTGAAGCCGCCGAAAACCTGTTTTTT,CASSEAAENLFF
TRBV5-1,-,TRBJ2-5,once,TGCGCCAGCAGCTTGTCGGTTGGGGGGCTGGGGGAGACCCAGTACTTC,CASSLSVGGLGETQYF
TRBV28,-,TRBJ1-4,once,TGTGCCAGCAGTTTAACCGGGACTCGGGCAACTAATGAAAAACTGTTTTTT,CASSLTGTRATNEKLFF
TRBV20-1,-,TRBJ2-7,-,TGCAGTGCTAGTGCCTCCTACGAGCAGTACTTC,CSASASYEQYF
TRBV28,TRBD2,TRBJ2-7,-,TGTGCCAGCAGCACTAACCCTGTGACTAGCGGAGGTGGATACGAGCAGTACTTC,CASSTNPVTSGGGYEQYF
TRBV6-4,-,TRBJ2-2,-,TGTGCCAGCAGTCCTACGCCCCAGTCCGGGGAGCTGTTTTTT,CASSPTPQSGELFF
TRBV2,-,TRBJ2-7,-,TGTGCCAGCAGTCCATACACTAGCAGCTACGAGCAGTACTTC,CASSPYTSSYEQYF
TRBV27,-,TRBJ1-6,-,TGTGCCAGCAGTTTACGATCGGGGACGGTACGGTCACCCCTCCACTTT,CASSLRSGTVRSPLHF
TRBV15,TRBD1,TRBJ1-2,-,TGTGCCACCAGCAGAGTCGGACAGGGGGCGGGTTATGGCTACACCTTC,CATSRVGQGAGYGYTF
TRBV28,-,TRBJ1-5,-,TGTGCCAGCAGTTTGCAGATAGATCAGCCCCAGCATTTT,CASSLQIDQPQHF
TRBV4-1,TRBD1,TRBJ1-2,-,TGCGCCAGCAGCCAAGACTCAGGGGGCTATAACTATGTGGGCTACACCTTC,CASSQDSGGYNYVGYTF
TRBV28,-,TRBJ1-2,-,TGTGCCAGCAATTCAGGGACCTACTATGGCTACACCTTC,CASNSGTYYGYTF
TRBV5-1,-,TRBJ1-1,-,TGCGCCAGCAGCCATTCCTCAGACCGACAGTACACTGAAGCTTTCTTT,CASSHSSDRQYTEAFF
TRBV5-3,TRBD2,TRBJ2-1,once,TGTGCCAGAAGTCCCGGACTAGCTTGCGATGAGCAGTTCTTC,CARSPGLACDEQFF
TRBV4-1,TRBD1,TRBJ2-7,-,TGCGCCAGCAGCCAGGCCCACCCGGGACAGGGGTACGAGCAGTACTTC,CASSQAHPGQGYEQYF
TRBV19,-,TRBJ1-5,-,TGTGCCAGTATCTCAGTCCCAGGGAGCAATCAGCCCCAGCATTTT,CASISVPGSNQPQHF
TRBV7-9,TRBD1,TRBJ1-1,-,TGTGCCAGCAGCGACATAGGGACAGGGGGCGTGTCGACTGAAGCTTTCTTT,CASSDIGTGGVSTEAFF
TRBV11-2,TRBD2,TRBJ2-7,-,TGTGCCAGCAGCTTAGACCCGGGGGGTGCGGGAGGGCCAACCTACGAGCAGTACTTC,CASSLDPGGAGGPTYEQYF
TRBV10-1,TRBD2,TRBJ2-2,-,TGCGCCAGCAGTGATCCTAGCGGGAGTGAAACCGGGGAGCTGTTTTTT,CASSDPSGSETGELFF